The 25 T cell receptor beta chains listed next were all sequenced from one sample in a study of cytomegalovirus exposure and HLA in healthy donors. The PCR had 60 Vbeta and 13 Jbeta primers. Measured with immunoSEQ multiplex PCR; TCRdb has only the in-frame clones, and not every one. Of 95,000 to 120,000 clones detected, around 77% appear once; the ten largest clones hold approximately 5%. Sequencing used PBMCs. Every receptor here comes from a woman in her twenties or thirties in good health and CMV-seropositive.

About this clone itself: The conserved phenylalanine or tryptophan normally closing the CDR3 is absent here, so this likely arose from a read error. This chain connects TRBV30 to TRBJ1-1, with D possibly matching TRBD1 (5 bases). CDR1 GTSNPN and CDR2 SVGIG come from the germline V gene (reference sequence). This CDR3 has 16 residues. V lost 0 bases to trimming and J lost 4 bases, with 18 bases between them. This chain's CDR3 is CAWSVRGGSVVTEAFL. CDR3 coding DNA: TGTGCCTGGAGTGTACGCGGGGGGAGCGTGGTCACTGAAGCTTTCCTT.

The J gene is TRBJ1-1, the V gene TRBV2; D remains unclear. This CDR3 is built from 10 residues. Germline values: CDR1 SNHLY, CDR2 FYNNEI. V was trimmed by 3 bases and J by 7 bases, leaving 3 bases between them. The CDR3 is CASSDLEAFF. CDR3 coding DNA: TGTGCCAGCAGTGATCTTGAAGCTTTCTTT.

V is TRBV7-9 and J is TRBJ2-1, with 13 bases aligning to TRBD2. CDR3 length: 14 amino acids. CDR1 and CDR2 from the germline V gene are SEHNR and FQNEAQ (reference sequence). V lost 5 bases to trimming and J lost 10 bases; unmatched junction nucleotides: 5. The CDR3 sequence is CASSQLAGGDEQFF. The CDR3 DNA follows: TGTGCCAGCAGCCAACTAGCGGGGGGGGACGAGCAGTTCTTC.

This clone was seen a few times. The chain is built from TRBV6-1 and TRBJ1-1, with unresolved D. Trimming took 4 bases from V and 1 from J, leaving 10 bases between them. The germline V gene encodes CDR1 MNHNS and CDR2 SASEGT. CDR3 length: 14 amino acids. CDR3 in DNA: TGTGCCAGCAGTGCCTATCACAGGAACACTGAAGCTTTCTTT. It encodes CASSAYHRNTEAFF.

The chain carries TRBV5-1 and TRBJ2-1; D ambiguous. V was trimmed by 0 bases and J by 3 bases, leaving 7 bases between them. Germline V CDR1 and CDR2: SGHRS, YFSETQ. This CDR3 has 14 amino acids. The CDR3 protein is CASSLGNIYNEQFF. In DNA, the CDR3 is TGCGCCAGCAGCTTGGGTAACATCTACAATGAGCAGTTCTTC.

The chain uses TRBV7-8 and TRBJ1-1; 7 bases match TRBD1. The CDR3 sequence is 15 residues long. Germline CDR1 and CDR2: SGHVS and FQNEAQ. Germline trimming cut 5 bases from V and 3 bases from J; bases unmatched to any gene: 9. The CDR3 loop reads CASSLPTGYHTEAFF. The CDR3 DNA follows: TGTGCCAGCAGCCTTCCGACAGGGTATCACACTGAAGCTTTCTTT.

V is TRBV19 and J is TRBJ1-1, with 12 bases that match TRBD1. The CDR3 has 15 residues. Germline V CDR1 and CDR2: LNHDA, SQIVND (reference sequence). V lost 4 bases, J lost 5 bases, and 5 bases stayed unmatched. Here the CDR3 reads CASSKWGQGATEAFF. Written as DNA, the CDR3 is TGTGCCAGTAGTAAATGGGGACAGGGGGCAACTGAAGCTTTCTTT. The variable domain in full, completed from reference TRBV19 and TRBJ1-1, reads DGGITQSPKYLFRKEGQNVTLSCEQNLNHDAMYWYRQDPGQGLRLIYYSQIVNDFQKGDIAEGYSVSREKKESFPLTVTSAQKNPTAFYLCASSKWGQGATEAFFGQGTRLTVV.

This chain connects TRBV5-4 to TRBJ1-6; D not certain. The germline V gene encodes CDR1 SGHNT and CDR2 YYREEE (reference sequence). Trimming stripped 0 bases from V and 9 bases from J, with 10 bases between. This CDR3 is 14 amino acids long. The CDR3 sequence: CASSLVAGGSPLHF. Here the CDR3 DNA reads TGTGCCAGCAGCTTGGTGGCTGGCGGTTCACCCCTCCACTTT.

The J gene is TRBJ1-1, the V gene TRBV4-1; 7 bases align to TRBD1. Losses at the gene ends were 2 bases for V and 2 bases for J; bases not matched to a gene: 2. Germline V gene lookup returns CDR1 MGHRA and CDR2 YSYEKL. The CDR3 is 14 residues long. CDR3 coding DNA: TGCGCCAGCAGCCAACAGGGGGTTAACACTGAAGCTTTCTTT. It translates to CASSQQGVNTEAFF.

This clone was counted a single time. J is TRBJ1-1 and V is TRBV15; maybe TRBD1 (5 bases). Per the germline V gene, CDR1 is LNHNV and CDR2 is YYDKDF (reference sequence). CDR3 size: 13 residues. V was shortened by 4 bases and J by 4 bases, with 10 bases between the two germline ends. The CDR3 sequence: CATSKHRTTEAFF. DNA of the CDR3: TGTGCCACCAGCAAGCACAGGACCACTGAAGCTTTCTTT.

The chain uses TRBV5-1 and TRBJ1-1, with TRBD1 matching 8 bases. V lost 0 bases and J lost 5; bases outside the gene matches: 9. Germline V gene lookup returns CDR1 SGHRS and CDR2 YFSETQ. The length of the CDR3 is 16 residues. CDR3 DNA sequence: TGCGCCAGCAGCTTGGGGACCAAACAGGGGGTAACTGAAGCTTTCTTT. Amino acids: CASSLGTKQGVTEAFF.

In this sample, this clone turned up once. This chain links TRBV27 with TRBJ2-2; D remains ambiguous. Germline CDR1 reads MNHEY; CDR2 reads SMNVEV (reference sequence). V lost 2 bases to trimming and J lost 4 bases, with 5 bases between them. CDR3 length equals 13 residues. DNA of the CDR3: TGTGCCAGCAGTTTAACTGGCACCGGGGAGCTGTTTTTT. Translating gives CASSLTGTGELFF.

This clone appeared once. The CDR3: CASSIRPQGRGEKLFF. CDR3 sequence (DNA): TGTGCCAGTAGTATACGGCCTCAGGGGAGAGGCGAAAAACTGTTTTTT. The chain recombines TRBV19 with TRBJ1-4, with D perhaps TRBD1 (6 bases). The V end lost 2 bases, the J end lost 8 bases, and 18 bases lay between the germline ends. This CDR3 comprises 16 residues. CDR1 is LNHDA, CDR2 SQIVND, per germline (reference sequence).

This rearrangement joins TRBV7-9 to TRBJ1-1; a weak D match, TRBD1 (5 bases). The CDR3 is made up of 14 amino acids. The germline V gene has CDR1 SEHNR and CDR2 FQNEAQ (reference sequence). V was cut by 1 base and J by 4 bases, with 10 bases left in between. For the CDR3, the DNA is TGTGCCAGCAGCTTAGAGAACACAGGCACTGAAGCTTTCTTT. Translation gives CASSLENTGTEAFF.

This clone was counted only a few times. The chain is built from TRBV6-1 and TRBJ2-7; D might be TRBD1 (5 bases). The CDR3 totals 16 residues. Trimming pared 7 bases from V and 2 bases from J, leaving 21 bases between. CDR1 is MNHNS, CDR2 SASEGT, per germline. This CDR3 is CASNEEGDHKPYEQYF. The CDR3 DNA reads as TGTGCCAGCAATGAGGAAGGGGATCATAAACCCTACGAGCAGTACTTC.

This clone has just one count. This chain links TRBV4-1 with TRBJ1-6; the D gene is possibly TRBD1 (5 bases). The CDR3 is 17 residues long. Trimming removed 2 bases at V and 6 bases at J, with 17 bases between. Germline CDR1 and CDR2: MGHRA and YSYEKL. In DNA, the CDR3 is TGCGCCAGCAGCCAACCTAGGGCAGGGAAGGGTAATTCACCCCTCCACTTT. Amino acid sequence: CASSQPRAGKGNSPLHF.

The chain links TRBV10-3 to TRBJ1-1, with D unresolved. CDR1 ENHRY and CDR2 SYGVKD come from the germline V gene. Trimming stripped 5 bases from V and 5 bases from J, with 12 bases between. The CDR3 covers 13 residues. The CDR3 DNA reads as TGTGCCATCAGTATTGGAGGGAATACTGAAGCTTTCTTT. Translation: CAISIGGNTEAFF.

This chain's CDR3 is CASSYDRIAGGEQFF. DNA of the CDR3: TGCGCCAGCAGCTATGACAGAATCGCAGGGGGTGAGCAGTTCTTC. The chain combines TRBV5-1 with TRBJ2-1; TRBD1 aligns across 7 bases. V shed 3 bases and J 9 bases; nucleotides not matched to a gene: 12. From germline, CDR1 is SGHRS and CDR2 YFSETQ. This CDR3 region has 15 residues.

V is TRBV5-8 and J is TRBJ2-5; D perhaps matches TRBD2 (5 bases). Germline CDR1 reads SGHTS; CDR2 reads YDEGEE. The ends were cut back, 6 bases at V and 5 bases at J, with 11 bases in the middle. CDR3 length: 12 residues. The CDR3 bases are TGTGCCAGCAACTCCGGGGTCGAGACCCAGTACTTC. Translating it yields CASNSGVETQYF.

The V call is TRBV11-1, the J call TRBJ2-5; 9 bases line up with TRBD1. The germline gives CDR1 SGHAT, CDR2 FQDESV (reference sequence). CDR3 length: 15 residues. Losses at the gene ends were 5 bases for V and 5 bases for J; bases not matched to a gene: 9. CDR3 DNA sequence: TGTGCCAGCAGCCTAGAGGGACAGGGCCTGGAGACCCAGTACTTC. It yields the protein CASSLEGQGLETQYF.

The chain employs TRBV25-1 and TRBJ1-1, with D uncertain. This CDR3 is 13 amino acids long. In germline, CDR1 is MGHDK, CDR2 SYGVNS. Trimming stripped 5 bases from V and 4 bases from J, with 11 bases between. CDR3 in amino acids: CASSFREGTEAFF. The CDR3 DNA sequence: TGTGCCAGCAGTTTCCGGGAGGGCACTGAAGCTTTCTTT.

The chain couples TRBV9 to TRBJ2-1; no firm D call. The CDR3 covers 13 residues. V was cut by 3 bases and J by 8 bases, with 12 bases left in between. CDR1 is SGDLS and CDR2 is YYNGEE in the germline V gene. The CDR3 spells CASSGVFGDEQFF. The CDR3 DNA is TGTGCCAGCAGCGGGGTTTTTGGAGATGAGCAGTTCTTC.

The CDR3 loop reads CASSLSTGLNEQYF. For the CDR3, the DNA is TGTGCCAGCAGCCTTAGTACGGGGTTAAACGAGCAGTACTTC. The chain has TRBV7-9 and TRBJ2-7, with D possibly TRBD2 on 5 matching bases. The V gene's germline CDR1 is SEHNR and CDR2 FQNEAQ (reference sequence). The CDR3 length is 14 residues. Deletions cut 5 bases from V and 5 bases from J, with 16 bases between.

J is TRBJ1-2 and V is TRBV5-1, with 7 bases that match TRBD1. CDR1 is SGHRS and CDR2 is YFSETQ in the germline V gene. CDR3 size: 15 residues. V shed 3 bases and J 8 bases; nucleotides not matched to a gene: 13. The CDR3 is CASSSETLTGLGYTF. The CDR3 DNA reads as TGCGCCAGCAGCTCCGAAACGTTGACAGGGCTCGGCTACACCTTC.

Only a few counts were recorded for this clone. The same CDR3 is also encoded by other DNA sequences in this sample. This chain joins TRBV6-5 and TRBJ2-5; 7 positions match TRBD1. Germline CDR1 and CDR2: MNHEY and SVGAGI. The CDR3 spans 13 residues. With 5 bases clipped from V and 2 bases from J, the junction kept 2 bases outside the gene matches. The CDR3 nucleotides are TGTGCCAGCAGTAGGGGACAGCAAGAGACCCAGTACTTC. Amino acids: CASSRGQQETQYF.